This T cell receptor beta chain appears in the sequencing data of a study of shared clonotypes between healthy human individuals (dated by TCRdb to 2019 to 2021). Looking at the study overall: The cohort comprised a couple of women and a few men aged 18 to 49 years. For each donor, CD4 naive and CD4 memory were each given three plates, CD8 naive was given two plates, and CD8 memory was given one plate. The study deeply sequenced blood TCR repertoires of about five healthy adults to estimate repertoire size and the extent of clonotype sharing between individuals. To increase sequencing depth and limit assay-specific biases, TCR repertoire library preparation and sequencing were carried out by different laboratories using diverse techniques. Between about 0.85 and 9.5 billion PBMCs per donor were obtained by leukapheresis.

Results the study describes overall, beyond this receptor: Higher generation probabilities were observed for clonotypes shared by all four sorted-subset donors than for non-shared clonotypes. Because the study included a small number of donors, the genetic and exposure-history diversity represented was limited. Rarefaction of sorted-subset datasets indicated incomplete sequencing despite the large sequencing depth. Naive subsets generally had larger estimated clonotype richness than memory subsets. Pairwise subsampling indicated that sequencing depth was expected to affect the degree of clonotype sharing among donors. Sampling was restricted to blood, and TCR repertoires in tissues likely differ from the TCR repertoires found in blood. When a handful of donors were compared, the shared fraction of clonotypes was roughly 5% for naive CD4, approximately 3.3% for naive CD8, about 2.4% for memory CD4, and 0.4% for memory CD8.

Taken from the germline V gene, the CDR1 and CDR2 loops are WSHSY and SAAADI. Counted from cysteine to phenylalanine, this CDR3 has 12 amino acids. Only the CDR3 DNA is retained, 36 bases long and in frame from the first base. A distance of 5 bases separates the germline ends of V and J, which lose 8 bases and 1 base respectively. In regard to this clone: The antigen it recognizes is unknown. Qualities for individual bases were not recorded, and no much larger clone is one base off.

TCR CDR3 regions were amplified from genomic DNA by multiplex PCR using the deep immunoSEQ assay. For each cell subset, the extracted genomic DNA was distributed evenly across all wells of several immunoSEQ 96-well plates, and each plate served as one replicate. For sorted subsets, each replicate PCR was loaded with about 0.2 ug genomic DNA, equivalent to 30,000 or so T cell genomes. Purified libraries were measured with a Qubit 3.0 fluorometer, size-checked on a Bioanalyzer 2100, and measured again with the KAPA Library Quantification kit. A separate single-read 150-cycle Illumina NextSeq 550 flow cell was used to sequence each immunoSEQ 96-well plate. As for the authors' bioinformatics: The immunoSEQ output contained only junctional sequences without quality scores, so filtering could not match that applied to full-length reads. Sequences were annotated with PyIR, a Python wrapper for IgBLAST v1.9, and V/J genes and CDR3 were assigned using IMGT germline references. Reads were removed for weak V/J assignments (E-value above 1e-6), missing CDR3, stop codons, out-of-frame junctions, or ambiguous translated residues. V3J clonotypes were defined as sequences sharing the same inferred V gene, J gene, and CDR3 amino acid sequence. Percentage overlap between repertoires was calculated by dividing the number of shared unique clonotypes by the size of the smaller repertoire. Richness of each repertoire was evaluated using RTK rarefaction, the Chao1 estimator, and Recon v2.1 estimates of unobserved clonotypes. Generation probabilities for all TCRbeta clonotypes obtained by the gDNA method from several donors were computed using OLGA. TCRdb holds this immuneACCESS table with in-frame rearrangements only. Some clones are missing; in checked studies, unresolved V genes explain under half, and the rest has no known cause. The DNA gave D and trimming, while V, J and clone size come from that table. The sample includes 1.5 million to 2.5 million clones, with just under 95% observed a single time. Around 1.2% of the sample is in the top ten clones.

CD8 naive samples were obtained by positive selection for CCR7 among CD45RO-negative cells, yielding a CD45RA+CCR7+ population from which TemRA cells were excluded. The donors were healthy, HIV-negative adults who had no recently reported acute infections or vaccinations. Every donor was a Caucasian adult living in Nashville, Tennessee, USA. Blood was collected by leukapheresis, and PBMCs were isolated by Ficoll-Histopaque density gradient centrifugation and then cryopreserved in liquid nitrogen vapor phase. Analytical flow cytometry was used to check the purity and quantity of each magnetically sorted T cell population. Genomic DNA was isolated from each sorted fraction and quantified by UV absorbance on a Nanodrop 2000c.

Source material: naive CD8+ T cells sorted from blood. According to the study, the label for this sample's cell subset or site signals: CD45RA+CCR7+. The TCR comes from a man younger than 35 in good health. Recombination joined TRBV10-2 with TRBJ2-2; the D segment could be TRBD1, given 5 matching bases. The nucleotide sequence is TGCGCCAGCCAGGGGAACACCGGGGAGCTGTTTTTT. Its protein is CASQGNTGELFF.